Below are 19 T cell receptor beta chains sequenced from a single sample in a study of T cell changes during pregnancy in multiple sclerosis. Libraries were prepared by immunoSEQ multiplex PCR; TCRdb keeps only in-frame clonotypes and omits some of them. The sample lists tens of thousands of clones; roughly 90% were seen once. The sequenced sample was peripheral blood, obtained in the first trimester of pregnancy. These receptors all come from a female donor in good health, enrolled as a control in a pregnancy study.

This chain joins TRBV19 and TRBJ2-3; 12 bases map to TRBD2. Germline V lookup: CDR1 LNHDA, CDR2 SQIVND (reference sequence). V trimming: 5 bases; J trimming: 10 bases; junction bases outside the gene matches: 4. This CDR3 spans 13 amino acids. The CDR3 bases are TGTGCCAGTAGTCAGCTAGCGGGGGGGCCGCAGTATTTT. This encodes CASSQLAGGPQYF.

The chain's CDR3 is CASSPGPGGELFF. The CDR3 DNA is TGTGCCAGCAGTCCCGGTCCGGGCGGGGAGCTGTTTTTT. The rearrangement links TRBV7-2 to TRBJ2-2; D is uncertain. Trimming cost V 6 bases and J 7 bases, with 12 bases left between them. Germline CDR1 reads SGHTA; CDR2 reads FQGNSA. This CDR3 region has 13 residues.

This clone showed up just once. This chain links TRBV5-8 with TRBJ1-6, with TRBD1 identical over 8 bases. CDR1 SGHTS and CDR2 YDEGEE come from the germline V gene. V dropped 4 bases and J dropped 6; count of bases not matched to a gene: 12. The CDR3 is 17 residues long. Here the CDR3 reads CASSRRGQGVSNSPLHF. In nucleotides, the CDR3 is TGTGCCAGCAGCCGAAGAGGACAGGGTGTCTCTAATTCACCCCTCCACTTT. The full variable domain, completed using reference TRBV5-8 and TRBJ1-6, is EAGVTQSPTHLIKTRGQQATLRCSPISGHTSVYWYQQALGLGLQFLLWYDEGEERNRGNFPPRFSGRQFPNYSSELNVNALELEDSALYLCASSRRGQGVSNSPLHFGNGTRLTVT.

This clone was seen more than once but under ten times. The chain has TRBV6-5 and TRBJ2-3; TRBD2 agrees at 11 bases. The CDR3 is 15 amino acids. V trimming: 3 bases; J trimming: 7 bases; junction bases outside the gene matches: 6. The V gene's germline CDR1 is MNHEY and CDR2 SVGAGI. CDR3 nucleotides: TGTGCCAGCAGTTATGGTAGCGGGGGGGCAAATACGCAGTATTTT. The encoded protein is CASSYGSGGANTQYF.

The chain uses TRBV10-3 and TRBJ2-2, with TRBD1 identical over 10 bases. The CDR3 contains 13 residues. CDR1 and CDR2 (germline): ENHRY, SYGVKD. Germline trimming cut 10 bases from V and 6 bases from J; bases unmatched to any gene: 5. The CDR3 loop reads CATHGQGAGELFF. The DNA for the CDR3 is TGTGCCACCCATGGACAGGGGGCCGGGGAGCTGTTTTTT.

This rearrangement joins TRBV23-1 to TRBJ2-1, with 7 positions matching TRBD2. TRBV23-1 is identified as an open reading frame with a role that is uncertain. With 0 bases clipped from V and 4 bases from J, the junction kept 9 bases outside the gene matches. The CDR3 sequence is 17 residues long. The CDR3 here is CASSQSYSGGTYNEQFF. CDR3 bases: TGCGCCAGCAGTCAATCCTACTCCGGGGGGACGTACAATGAGCAGTTCTTC.

This clone was seen only once. The chain couples TRBV27 to TRBJ2-7; D is perhaps TRBD1 (7 bases). This CDR3 has 15 amino acids. Trimming removed 8 bases from V and 4 bases from J, with 21 bases in between. From germline, CDR1 is MNHEY and CDR2 SMNVEV (reference sequence). The CDR3 nucleotides are TGTGCCAGCCGTAAAGGGGGGAAGGGGGCGTACGAGCAGTACTTC. Protein sequence: CASRKGGKGAYEQYF.

This chain uses TRBV5-5 with TRBJ2-7; maybe TRBD1 (6 bases). This CDR3 is 14 amino acids long. The germline gives CDR1 SGHKS, CDR2 YYEKEE (reference sequence). Trimming shortened V by 4 bases and J by 0 bases, and 11 bases separated the two germline ends. CDR3 nucleotides: TGTGCCAGCAGCCTGGGGACACTCTCCTACGAGCAGTACTTC. It is translated as CASSLGTLSYEQYF.

The chain joins TRBV27 to TRBJ2-5, with 8 bases identical to TRBD1. CDR1 is MNHEY and CDR2 is SMNVEV in the germline V gene (reference sequence). V lost 5 bases and J lost 4; bases outside the gene matches: 6. The CDR3 has 14 amino acids. The CDR3 region has the DNA TGTGCCAGCAGTGAGCAGGGGGCGTCAGAGACCCAGTACTTC. This sequence encodes CASSEQGASETQYF.

The rearrangement links TRBV4-1 to TRBJ2-7, with a weak D call TRBD1 (6 bases). There are 17 residues in the CDR3. Germline V gene sequence: CDR1 MGHRA, CDR2 YSYEKL. Between the trimmed V and J ends, which lost 0 bases and 3 bases, there was a span of 18 bases. Here the CDR3 DNA reads TGCGCCAGCAGCCAAGATCAGTCGGGCCAGGGGATCTACGAGCAGTACTTC. Translated: CASSQDQSGQGIYEQYF.

V gene TRBV7-2 combines with J gene TRBJ1-2; D unresolved. Trimming stripped 5 bases from V and 1 base from J, with 11 bases between. There are 14 residues in the CDR3. Germline V gives CDR1 SGHTA, CDR2 FQGNSA. CDR3 in DNA: TGTGCCAGCAGCATGGACGGGGATAACTATGGCTACACCTTC. Protein sequence: CASSMDGDNYGYTF.

J is TRBJ2-1 and V is TRBV19, with 9 bases lining up with TRBD2. The CDR3 length is 16 residues. CDR1 and CDR2 (germline): LNHDA, SQIVND (reference sequence). The V gene end was trimmed by 1 base and the J gene end by 2 bases; junction bases not matched to a gene: 3. Here the CDR3 reads CASSIGSGGPYNEQFF. CDR3 sequence (DNA): TGTGCCAGTAGTATAGGTAGCGGGGGACCCTACAATGAGCAGTTCTTC.

The V gene is TRBV11-2, the J gene TRBJ2-6; D remains unclear. The germline V gene encodes CDR1 SGHAT and CDR2 FQNNGV. V gave up 5 bases and J gave up 2 bases, with 10 bases separating them. The CDR3 is made up of 15 amino acids. The CDR3 DNA reads as TGTGCCAGCAGCCCCCCCTTTACTGGGGCCAACGTCCTGACTTTC. It encodes CASSPPFTGANVLTF.

The rearrangement joins TRBV5-1 to TRBJ1-1, with 8 bases that match TRBD1. The CDR3 consists of 14 residues. CDR1 is SGHRS, CDR2 YFSETQ, per germline. V shed 2 bases, J shed 5 bases, and the junction held 5 bases outside the gene matches. CDR3 DNA sequence: TGCGCCAGCAGCTTAGACAGGGGAGGAACTGAAGCTTTCTTT. This codes for CASSLDRGGTEAFF.

The chain couples TRBV23-1 to TRBJ2-5; D possibly corresponds to TRBD1 (5 bases). TRBV23-1 is an open reading frame whose function is uncertain. CDR3 size: 13 residues. Trimming left V 6 bases short and J 0 bases short, with 8 bases between. CDR3 protein: CASRTAYQETQYF. The CDR3 nucleotides are TGCGCCAGCAGGACAGCTTACCAAGAGACCCAGTACTTC.

The table lists this clone with a count of one. For the CDR3, the DNA is TGTGCCAGCATCGGGGGGGACAGACTTAACTATGGCTACACCTTC. Protein product: CASIGGDRLNYGYTF. The rearrangement joins TRBV7-9 to TRBJ1-2, with 7 bases identical to TRBD1. V lost 7 bases and J lost 1; bases outside the gene matches: 9. Germline CDR1 reads SEHNR; CDR2 reads FQNEAQ (reference sequence). There are 15 residues in the CDR3.

DNA for the CDR3: TGTGCCAGCAGCGTAGGGGGGGGCACCTACAATGAGCAGTTCTTC. Encoded protein: CASSVGGGTYNEQFF. The chain links TRBV9 to TRBJ2-1; possible D gene TRBD2, 7 bases. CDR3 length: 15 amino acids. The V and J ends lost 0 bases and 2 bases respectively, with 9 bases between them. Germline CDR1 SGDLS, CDR2 YYNGEE.

The chain is built from TRBV19 and TRBJ2-2, with TRBD2 as a possible D gene (5 bases). The length of the CDR3 is 15 residues. The V and J ends lost 3 bases and 3 bases respectively, with 11 bases between them. Germline values: CDR1 LNHDA, CDR2 SQIVND (reference sequence). CDR3 sequence reads: CASSIVWRDTGELFF. In nucleotides, the CDR3 is TGTGCCAGTAGTATCGTCTGGCGGGACACCGGGGAGCTGTTTTTT.

The chain links TRBV19 to TRBJ2-2, with D possibly TRBD1 on 6 matching bases. This CDR3 spans 12 amino acids. The V and J ends lost 10 bases and 5 bases respectively, with 11 bases between them. Per germline, CDR1 LNHDA and CDR2 SQIVND (reference sequence). As DNA, the CDR3 is TGTGCCACCACCGACAGGACCGGGGAGCTGTTTTTT. Translating it yields CATTDRTGELFF.